These 13 T cell receptor beta chains came from one sample sequenced in a study of CD8 T cells in acute hepatitis C reinfection. Clones were read by immunoSEQ multiplex PCR, and TCRdb kept only the in-frame ones, dropping some. Counted here are tens of thousands of clones, 80% to 90% occurring once; the ten biggest clones make up about 10%. Time point denoted: naive CD8 control sorted from an acute-time-point sample. Sample: naive CD8+ T cells from PBMCs. All receptors come from a woman aged 18-35 years who spontaneously cleared hepatitis C infection.

This clone has more than one count but fewer than ten. The chain employs TRBV27 and TRBJ1-5, with 8 bases fitting TRBD1. V lost 8 bases to trimming and J lost 3 bases; unmatched junction nucleotides: 3. The germline V gene encodes CDR1 MNHEY and CDR2 SMNVEV (reference sequence). The CDR3 loop spans 13 amino acids. The CDR3 loop is CASRTGTNQPQHF. The DNA of the CDR3 is TGTGCCAGCCGGACAGGGACCAATCAGCCCCAGCATTTT.

This clone was recorded a few times. The rearrangement joins TRBV7-9 to TRBJ2-2; D gene uncertain. V shed 6 bases and J shed 0 bases, with 8 bases lying between them. Germline V gene sequence: CDR1 SEHNR, CDR2 FQNEAQ (reference sequence). The CDR3 has 14 residues. CDR3 sequence: CASSPSANTGELFF. For the CDR3, the DNA is TGTGCCAGCAGTCCGAGCGCGAACACCGGGGAGCTGTTTTTT.

This clone has only one observation. The rearrangement links TRBV7-9 to TRBJ2-1; tentatively, D is TRBD1 or TRBD2 (5 bases each). The germline V gene has CDR1 SEHNR and CDR2 FQNEAQ (reference sequence). Trimming removed 0 bases at V and 3 bases at J, with 9 bases between. The CDR3 contains 15 residues. This CDR3 is CASSLAGDGYNEQFF. The CDR3 bases are TGTGCCAGCAGCTTAGCGGGGGACGGCTACAATGAGCAGTTCTTC.

The chain links TRBV5-6 to TRBJ2-1; TRBD2 matches at 8 bases. Germline loops: CDR1 SGHDT, CDR2 YYEEEE. Unmatched junction bases numbered 8, after V lost 3 bases and J lost 3 bases. The CDR3 is 16 residues long. CDR3 DNA: TGTGCCAGCAGCTACCTTTCTAGCGGGCTCTACAATGAGCAGTTCTTC. Translated: CASSYLSSGLYNEQFF.

This chain connects TRBV2 to TRBJ1-2, with TRBD1 matching 10 bases. The V gene end was trimmed by 6 bases and the J gene end by 4 bases; junction bases not matched to a gene: 2. This CDR3 contains 13 residues. From germline, CDR1 is SNHLY and CDR2 FYNNEI. The CDR3 sequence is CASRGQGSYGYTF. The CDR3 coding sequence is TGTGCCAGCAGGGGACAGGGGTCCTATGGCTACACCTTC.

V and J are TRBV6-5 and TRBJ1-5; maybe TRBD1 (5 bases). The CDR3 has 14 residues. Looked up from germline, CDR1 is MNHEY and CDR2 is SVGAGI. Trimming pared 2 bases from V and 10 bases from J, leaving 15 bases between. CDR3 sequence: CASSYVQGLEPQHF. The CDR3 coding sequence is TGTGCCAGCAGTTACGTTCAGGGACTGGAACCCCAGCATTTT.

The chain recombines TRBV9 with TRBJ2-6; D remains ambiguous. Trimming took off 6 bases at V and 0 bases at J, with 10 bases between the two ends. Germline loops: CDR1 SGDLS, CDR2 YYNGEE. The CDR3 contains 15 residues. As DNA, the CDR3 is TGTGCCAGCACTGGACCGCTCTCTGGGGCCAACGTCCTGACTTTC. Protein sequence: CASTGPLSGANVLTF.

This chain joins TRBV19 and TRBJ2-7; D gene uncertain. Germline values: CDR1 LNHDA, CDR2 SQIVND (reference sequence). The CDR3 runs 11 residues. Trimming removed 7 bases from V and 3 bases from J, with 7 bases in between. The CDR3 region is CASMGSYEQYF. CDR3 sequence (DNA): TGTGCCAGTATGGGCAGCTACGAGCAGTACTTC. Looking up the rest from reference TRBV19 and TRBJ2-7 gives the full variable domain: DGGITQSPKYLFRKEGQNVTLSCEQNLNHDAMYWYRQDPGQGLRLIYYSQIVNDFQKGDIAEGYSVSREKKESFPLTVTSAQKNPTAFYLCASMGSYEQYFGPGTRLTVT.

The genes are TRBV11-2 and TRBJ2-7, with 10 nucleotides matching TRBD1. The V gene end was trimmed by 2 bases and the J gene end by 3 bases; junction bases not matched to a gene: 10. Germline V gives CDR1 SGHAT, CDR2 FQNNGV. The CDR3 runs to 17 residues. CDR3: CASSLPYGGQGHYEQYF. DNA of the CDR3: TGTGCCAGCAGCTTACCCTACGGGGGACAGGGGCACTACGAGCAGTACTTC.

The CDR3 bases are TGTGCCAGCAGCTTAGCAGAAAGCTCTGGGGCCAACGTCCTGACTTTC. Translation: CASSLAESSGANVLTF. This chain links TRBV7-9 with TRBJ2-6; D gene unclear. The germline V and J ends were trimmed by 0 bases and 0 bases, with 6 bases remaining between them. The CDR3 sequence is 16 residues long. Germline-derived CDR1 and CDR2 are SEHNR and FQNEAQ (reference sequence).

This rearrangement joins TRBV9 to TRBJ1-2, with D possibly being TRBD1 (5 bases). CDR1 and CDR2 (germline): SGDLS, YYNGEE. V was trimmed by 3 bases and J by 4 bases, leaving 10 bases between them. The CDR3 sequence is 13 residues long. CDR3 sequence reads: CASSAQETYGYTF. The CDR3 region has the DNA TGTGCCAGCAGCGCACAGGAAACCTATGGCTACACCTTC. Drawing the rest from reference TRBV9 and TRBJ1-2, the complete variable domain is DSGVTQTPKHLITATGQRVTLRCSPRSGDLSVYWYQQSLDQGLQFLIQYYNGEERAKGNILERFSAQQFPDLHSELNLSSLELGDSALYFCASSAQETYGYTFGSGTRLTVV.

V and J are TRBV7-2 and TRBJ2-1; D perhaps matches TRBD2 (5 bases). Germline assignment: CDR1 SGHTA and CDR2 FQGNSA. V shed 10 bases and J shed 0 bases, with 13 bases lying between them. The CDR3 extends over 14 amino acids. CDR3 in amino acids: CAINGAGSYNEQFF. The CDR3 DNA follows: TGTGCCATCAACGGCGCGGGCTCCTACAATGAGCAGTTCTTC.

This clone showed up just once. The chain links TRBV19 to TRBJ1-4; D is possibly TRBD1 (5 bases). Trimming pared 3 bases from V and 11 bases from J, leaving 13 bases between. The CDR3 spans 13 residues. The germline V gene encodes CDR1 LNHDA and CDR2 SQIVND (reference sequence). The CDR3, as DNA: TGTGCCAGTAGTATGTCCGGGGGGGACAAACTGTTTTTT. Its protein product is CASSMSGGDKLFF.